A single sample gave rise to the 30 T cell receptor beta chains below, sequenced in a study of T cells in Graves' hyperthyroidism and ophthalmopathy. Amplification of TCR beta CDR3 regions used RNA as the template. With the HTBI primer set, the TCR CDR3 went through a first round of RT-PCR. One entry per CDR3 protein, called by TCRdb with MiXCR from the multiplex PCR reads. The top ten clones hold 25% to 30% of a sample with over 500,000 distinct CDR3 sequences, around 16% of them seen once. The specimen sequenced was blood. These receptors came from a woman aged 25 to 45 with Graves' ophthalmopathy.

J is TRBJ1-1 and V is TRBV5-5; D is possibly TRBD1 (6 bases). Trimming shortened V by 4 bases and J by 7 bases, and 14 bases separated the two germline ends. Germline V gene lookup returns CDR1 SGHKS and CDR2 YYEKEE (reference sequence). There are 13 residues in the CDR3. The CDR3 sequence is CASSARTGFEAFF. The CDR3 DNA sequence: TGTGCCAGCAGCGCCCGAACAGGGTTTGAAGCTTTCTTT.

This clonotype was seen at least ten times. The chain couples TRBV4-1 to TRBJ2-5; a weak D match, TRBD2 (5 bases). The germline V gene encodes CDR1 MGHRA and CDR2 YSYEKL. The CDR3 consists of 13 residues. The V end was cut by 1 base, the J end by 6 bases, with 9 bases between. CDR3 coding DNA: TGCGCCAGCAGCCAAGGCACGGGGAAGACCCAGTACTTC. This codes for CASSQGTGKTQYF.

To note about this clonotype: At one end, the junction sequence differs from germline, possibly due to a read error. This chain uses TRBV6-1 with TRBJ1-4; possibly TRBD1 for D (5 bases). The CDR3 consists of 12 residues. CDR1 is MNHNS, CDR2 SASEGT, per germline. The DNA for the CDR3 is TGTGCCTGCAGTCCGGGACCTGAAAAACTGTTTTTT. Protein sequence: CACSPGPEKLFF.

In its sample, this clonotype was seen many times. CDR3 amino acids: CSAEDRERLNTEAFF. CDR3 in DNA: TGCAGTGCTGAGGACAGGGAGAGATTGAACACTGAAGCTTTCTTT. The chain uses TRBV20-1 and TRBJ1-1; 8 bases fit TRBD1. Germline CDR1 reads DFQATT; CDR2 reads SNEGSKA (reference sequence). Germline trimming cut 5 bases from V and 0 bases from J; bases unmatched to any gene: 8. This CDR3 has 15 residues.

This clonotype came up many times. The chain has TRBV3-1 and TRBJ2-7, with D unresolved. Germline loops: CDR1 LGHDT, CDR2 YNNKEL (reference sequence). The length of the CDR3 is 12 residues. V was clipped by 5 bases and J by 3 bases, with 8 bases between them. The CDR3 loop reads CASSVKNYEQYF. The CDR3 region has the DNA TGTGCCAGCAGCGTTAAAAACTACGAGCAGTACTTC.

The gene calls are TRBV28 and TRBJ2-6, with a possible D match to TRBD1 (5 bases). The CDR3 covers 16 residues. Per the germline V gene, CDR1 is MDHEN and CDR2 is SYDVKM. Trimming removed 5 bases at V and 2 bases at J, with 13 bases between. CDR3 region: CASSGFQGAGANVLTF. DNA for the CDR3: TGTGCCAGCAGTGGTTTCCAGGGTGCTGGGGCCAACGTCCTGACTTTC. The entire variable domain, with the rest obtained from reference TRBV28 and TRBJ2-6, is as follows: DVKVTQSSRYLVKRTGEKVFLECVQDMDHENMFWYRQDPGLGLRLIYFSYDVKMKEKGDIPEGYSVSREKKERFSLILESASTNQTSMYLCASSGFQGAGANVLTFGAGSRLTVL.

This clonotype was picked up many times. The chain combines TRBV20-1 with TRBJ2-3, with D possibly being TRBD2 (7 bases). Trimming left V 2 bases short and J 2 bases short, with 14 bases between. Germline V lookup: CDR1 DFQATT, CDR2 SNEGSKA (reference sequence). There are 15 residues in the CDR3. The CDR3 DNA reads as TGCAGTGCTAGACAGGGGAGGGTTTCCACAGATACGCAGTATTTT. As protein: CSARQGRVSTDTQYF.

This clonotype appeared a few times. V and J are TRBV10-3 and TRBJ2-7, with D tentatively TRBD2 (6 bases). The CDR3 has 15 amino acids. Trimming took 3 bases from V and 3 from J, leaving 15 bases between them. Germline CDR1 and CDR2: ENHRY and SYGVKD. CDR3 DNA: TGTGCCATCAGTGACCCGGGACTCCCAAACTACGAGCAGTACTTC. Protein product: CAISDPGLPNYEQYF.

The rearrangement joins TRBV2 to TRBJ1-1, with 8 bases identical to TRBD1. CDR1 is SNHLY and CDR2 is FYNNEI in the germline V gene. Trimming cost V 11 bases and J 6 bases; bases outside gene matches: 14. This CDR3 spans 14 amino acids. For the CDR3, the DNA is TGTGCCGGGCAGGGGGCGTCAATTGTTCCTGAAGCTTTCTTT. Encoded protein: CAGQGASIVPEAFF.

This clonotype was seen more than once but under ten times. V and J are TRBV25-1 and TRBJ1-1; D call uncertain. The CDR3 length is 14 residues. CDR1 MGHDK and CDR2 SYGVNS come from the germline V gene. V dropped 4 bases and J dropped 7 bases, with 16 bases sitting between them. CDR3 sequence reads: CASSGLGPTGEAFF. CDR3 DNA sequence: TGTGCCAGCAGTGGCCTCGGGCCGACCGGTGAAGCTTTCTTT.

This clonotype came up many times. This chain uses TRBV20-1 with TRBJ1-2, with a tentative D call TRBD1 (6 bases). From germline, CDR1 is DFQATT and CDR2 SNEGSKA (reference sequence). CDR3 size: 14 residues. V shed 2 bases and J shed 2 bases, with 12 bases lying between them. CDR3 region: CSARTPTGNYGYTF. CDR3 bases: TGCAGTGCTAGAACCCCTACAGGGAACTATGGCTACACCTTC.

This clonotype came up many times. The V call is TRBV12-3 or TRBV12-4, the J call TRBJ2-5, with 7 bases aligning to TRBD2. The CDR3 length is 15 residues. Unmatched junction bases numbered 6, after V lost 3 bases and J lost 2 bases. The CDR3 loop reads CASSFRASGQETQYF. CDR3 DNA: TGTGCCAGCAGTTTTCGGGCTAGCGGACAAGAGACCCAGTACTTC.

In this sample, this clonotype turned up a few times. This sequence joins TRBV4-3 and TRBJ2-3, with D perhaps TRBD2 (6 bases). Germline assignment: CDR1 LGHNA and CDR2 YSLEER. The V gene lost 4 bases and the J gene lost 2 bases, with 19 bases spanning the gap. The CDR3 consists of 17 residues. In nucleotides, the CDR3 is TGCGCCAGCAGCCCCCAGTTTGACGGGAGTACCACAGATACGCAGTATTTT. Translation gives CASSPQFDGSTTDTQYF.

The chain joins TRBV5-1 to TRBJ1-4; no definite D call. The V end lost 3 bases, the J end lost 7 bases, and 10 bases lay between the germline ends. From germline, CDR1 is SGHRS and CDR2 YFSETQ. CDR3 length: 13 amino acids. The CDR3 here is CASSYGLGEKLFF. The CDR3 nucleotides are TGCGCCAGCAGCTACGGGTTGGGTGAAAAACTGTTTTTT. The whole variable domain, remainder taken from reference TRBV5-1 and TRBJ1-4, is KAGVTQTPRYLIKTRGQQVTLSCSPISGHRSVSWYQQTPGQGLQFLFEYFSETQRNKGNFPGRFSGRQFSNSRSEMNVSTLELGDSALYLCASSYGLGEKLFFGSGTQLSVL.

This clonotype was recorded many times. The chain carries TRBV7-9 and TRBJ2-7; tentatively, D is TRBD1 (5 bases). Trimming removed 1 base from V and 3 bases from J, with 10 bases in between. This CDR3 has 14 amino acids. Per the germline V gene, CDR1 is SEHNR and CDR2 is FQNEAQ (reference sequence). The CDR3 loop is CASSLGGGIYEQYF. The CDR3 nucleotides are TGTGCCAGCAGCTTAGGGGGCGGTATCTACGAGCAGTACTTC.

The chain recombines TRBV6-5 with TRBJ1-2; unclear D gene. CDR3 size: 11 residues. Trimming pared 2 bases from V and 6 bases from J, leaving 4 bases between. Germline CDR1 MNHEY, CDR2 SVGAGI. The DNA for the CDR3 is TGTGCCAGCAGTTACAGGGATGGCTACACCTTC. This codes for CASSYRDGYTF.

This clonotype was seen ten or more times. The rearrangement joins TRBV11-2 to TRBJ2-5, with 7 bases matching TRBD2. The CDR3 length is 13 residues. V was pared by 7 bases and J by 5 bases, with 7 bases of the junction left unmatched. CDR1 SGHAT and CDR2 FQNNGV come from the germline V gene. Written as DNA, the CDR3 is TGTGCCAGCACCAAAATGGGGGGGGAGACCCAGTACTTC. This codes for CASTKMGGETQYF. Full variable domain (missing parts from reference TRBV11-2 and TRBJ2-5): EAGVAQSPRYKIIEKRQSVAFWCNPISGHATLYWYQQILGQGPKLLIQFQNNGVVDDSQLPKDRFSAERLKGVDSTLKIQPAKLEDSAVYLCASTKMGGETQYFGPGTRLLVL.

This clonotype was observed at least ten times. This chain joins TRBV18 and TRBJ2-3; D ambiguous. The CDR3 runs to 12 residues. Looked up from germline, CDR1 is KGHSH and CDR2 is LQKENI. V gave up 3 bases and J gave up 4 bases, with 5 bases separating them. The CDR3, as DNA: TGTGCCAGCTCACCGTTACCAGATACGCAGTATTTT. Protein: CASSPLPDTQYF.

This clonotype was counted between two and nine times. This rearrangement joins TRBV28 to TRBJ1-4; D is undetermined. CDR3 length: 13 residues. V gave up 5 bases and J gave up 5 bases, with 9 bases separating them. The germline V gene encodes CDR1 MDHEN and CDR2 SYDVKM. The CDR3 region is CASSPGLNEKLFF. The CDR3, as DNA: TGTGCCAGCAGTCCTGGTTTGAATGAAAAACTGTTTTTT.

As to this clonotype: It is likely a read error, because the conserved phenylalanine at the end of the CDR3 is missing. The chain combines TRBV27 with TRBJ2-2, with 8 bases fitting TRBD1. Germline CDR1 and CDR2: MNHEY and SMNVEV (reference sequence). The CDR3 runs 15 residues. V shed 7 bases and J 1 base; nucleotides not matched to a gene: 5. The CDR3: CASKMGTGNTGELFL. CDR3 nucleotides: TGTGCCAGCAAAATGGGGACAGGGAACACCGGGGAGCTGTTTCTT.

The chain uses TRBV18 and TRBJ1-3; D unresolved. V gave up 3 bases and J gave up 2 bases, with 8 bases separating them. There are 14 residues in the CDR3. Germline V gene sequence: CDR1 KGHSH, CDR2 LQKENI. DNA of the CDR3: TGTGCCAGCTCACCGGGGATGACTGGAAACACCATATATTTT. This sequence encodes CASSPGMTGNTIYF.

In its sample, this clonotype was seen many times. J is TRBJ2-7 and V is TRBV11-2; TRBD2 matches at 7 bases. Germline CDR1 and CDR2: SGHAT and FQNNGV. With V trimmed by 5 bases and J by 2 bases, 6 bases remained unmatched. The CDR3 totals 14 residues. CDR3 loop: CASSATSVAYEQYF. CDR3 sequence (DNA): TGTGCCAGCAGCGCTACTAGCGTTGCCTACGAGCAGTACTTC.

This clonotype was seen ten or more times. This sequence joins TRBV2 and TRBJ1-4; D unclear. Germline-derived CDR1 and CDR2 are SNHLY and FYNNEI. V was shortened by 7 bases and J by 6 bases, with 12 bases between the two germline ends. The CDR3 is made up of 13 amino acids. The CDR3 region is CASTSAGHEKLFF. As DNA, the CDR3 is TGTGCCAGCACCTCCGCGGGCCATGAAAAACTGTTTTTT.

The sample holds many counts of this clonotype. The J gene is TRBJ2-7, the V gene TRBV4-2; 10 positions match TRBD1. V shed 2 bases and J 3 bases; nucleotides not matched to a gene: 7. CDR1 is LGHNA and CDR2 is YNFKEQ in the germline V gene. The CDR3 runs 16 residues. CDR3 bases: TGTGCCAGCAGCCAAAGGGAGGGGACAGGGGACTACGAGCAGTACTTC. Protein product: CASSQREGTGDYEQYF.

In this sample, this clonotype turned up many times. The V call is TRBV11-3, the J call TRBJ2-1; tentative D call: TRBD2 (5 bases). The CDR3 runs to 12 residues. Germline assignment: CDR1 SGHNT and CDR2 YENEEA. The V gene lost 5 bases and the J gene lost 9 bases, with 11 bases spanning the gap. The CDR3 loop reads CASSRTGSEQFF. Written as DNA, the CDR3 is TGTGCCAGCAGCCGTACTGGGAGTGAGCAGTTCTTC.

In its sample, this clonotype was seen many times. The V call is TRBV6-1, the J call TRBJ2-7, with a possible D match to TRBD1 (6 bases). Germline V CDR1 and CDR2: MNHNS, SASEGT. There are 13 residues in the CDR3. Trimming removed 7 bases from V and 0 bases from J, with 10 bases in between. In nucleotides, the CDR3 is TGTGCCAGCACCCTGACAGGCTCCTACGAGCAGTACTTC. Its translation: CASTLTGSYEQYF.

Many counts were recorded for this clonotype. The chain uses TRBV5-1 and TRBJ1-6; 8 nucleotides align to TRBD1. The V gene end was trimmed by 4 bases and the J gene end by 10 bases; junction bases not matched to a gene: 7. Germline loops: CDR1 SGHRS, CDR2 YFSETQ. The CDR3 runs to 14 residues. CDR3: CASSLDRAGSPLHF. The CDR3 nucleotides are TGCGCCAGCAGCCTGGACAGGGCTGGCTCACCCCTCCACTTT.

This clonotype has only a few counts. The chain combines TRBV7-2 with TRBJ1-1; D is uncertain. The V gene's germline CDR1 is SGHTA and CDR2 FQGNSA. The V end was cut by 8 bases, the J end by 0 bases, with 7 bases between. The CDR3 covers 12 residues. The CDR3 sequence is CASYRVNTEAFF. The CDR3 region has the DNA TGTGCCAGCTATCGGGTGAACACTGAAGCTTTCTTT.

The chain has TRBV9 and TRBJ2-1; TRBD2 agrees at 15 bases. V trimming: 3 bases; J trimming: 4 bases; junction bases outside the gene matches: 5. The V gene's germline CDR1 is SGDLS and CDR2 YYNGEE. CDR3 size: 17 residues. The CDR3 DNA follows: TGTGCCAGCAGCGCCCGGACTAGCGGGAGGGGATACAATGAGCAGTTCTTC. Translation: CASSARTSGRGYNEQFF.

The table lists this clonotype with many counts. V and J are TRBV27 and TRBJ2-1; the D is unclear. The germline V and J ends were trimmed by 4 bases and 0 bases, with 13 bases remaining between them. The CDR3 sequence is 16 residues long. In germline, CDR1 is MNHEY, CDR2 SMNVEV (reference sequence). CDR3 in DNA: TGTGCCAGCAGTTCTCTGGGTTCCAGCTCCTACAATGAGCAGTTCTTC. Translated: CASSSLGSSSYNEQFF.